The 11 T cell receptor beta chains in this list originate from one sample, sequenced in a study of PD-1 blockade in classical Hodgkin lymphoma. Every single patient, without exception, relapsed after autologous stem cell transplantation, and brentuximab vedotin exposure varied. Clones were sequenced by immunoSEQ multiplex PCR, and TCRdb holds only the in-frame ones, with some missing. Of around 100,000 clones listed, around 89% were seen once; the top ten hold around 6.6%. Material: peripheral blood mononuclear cells (PBMCs), obtained before the second cycle of nivolumab. The receptor set was obtained from a human donor with classical Hodgkin lymphoma.

The chain is built from TRBV19 and TRBJ2-2; D is ambiguous. V was trimmed by 1 base and J by 1 base, leaving 7 bases between them. From germline, CDR1 is LNHDA and CDR2 SQIVND (reference sequence). This CDR3 is built from 15 residues. CDR3 coding DNA: TGTGCCAGTAGTATAGTTAGGAGGAACACCGGGGAGCTGTTTTTT. This translates into CASSIVRRNTGELFF.

The J gene is TRBJ2-6, the V gene TRBV4-2; TRBD2 agrees at 7 bases. The germline CDR1 and CDR2 sequences are LGHNA and YNFKEQ. The CDR3 is made up of 16 amino acids. After removal of 0 bases from V and 4 bases from J, the junction contained 3 bases not matched to a gene. CDR3: CASSQESGTGANVLTF. CDR3 in DNA: TGTGCCAGCAGCCAAGAGAGCGGGACCGGGGCCAACGTCCTGACTTTC.

The V and J genes are TRBV5-5 and TRBJ2-3, with D possibly TRBD2 on 6 matching bases. The length of the CDR3 is 14 residues. V was trimmed by 5 bases and J by 2 bases, leaving 12 bases between them. From germline, CDR1 is SGHKS and CDR2 YYEKEE (reference sequence). The CDR3 nucleotides are TGTGCCAGCAGTCACTCTAGCGACACAGATACGCAGTATTTT. Amino acid sequence: CASSHSSDTDTQYF.

CDR3 residues: CAWSVHFDTEAFF. CDR3 sequence (DNA): TGTGCCTGGAGTGTCCATTTCGACACTGAAGCTTTCTTT. The gene calls are TRBV30 and TRBJ1-1; D is uncertain. V was pared by 0 bases and J by 3 bases, with 8 bases between. CDR3 length equals 13 residues. Germline CDR1 is GTSNPN and CDR2 is SVGIG (reference sequence).

The chain recombines TRBV14 with TRBJ1-1; no clear D. CDR1 and CDR2 (germline): SGHDN, FVKESK. Trimming pared 1 base from V and 5 bases from J, leaving 17 bases between. The CDR3 is made up of 16 amino acids. Written as DNA, the CDR3 is TGTGCCAGCAGCCAAGGCTCCGGCCTCTGGGGAACTGAAGCTTTCTTT. Amino acids: CASSQGSGLWGTEAFF.

The rearrangement joins TRBV5-5 to TRBJ1-2; the D gene is possibly TRBD1 (6 bases). Germline V gene sequence: CDR1 SGHKS, CDR2 YYEKEE (reference sequence). Deletions cut 0 bases from V and 0 bases from J, with 9 bases between. The length of the CDR3 is 15 residues. Here the CDR3 reads CASSLGDKSNYGYTF. DNA for the CDR3: TGTGCCAGCAGCTTGGGGGACAAGTCTAACTATGGCTACACCTTC.

This clone showed up just once. V gene TRBV10-2 combines with J gene TRBJ1-5, with 7 bases identical to TRBD1. Germline V gene lookup returns CDR1 WSHSY and CDR2 SAAADI. There are 16 residues in the CDR3. V lost 8 bases to trimming and J lost 1 base; unmatched junction nucleotides: 11. The DNA of the CDR3 is TGCGCCAGCTCACAGGGGACGGACAGAAGCAATCAGCCCCAGCATTTT. Protein sequence: CASSQGTDRSNQPQHF.

V is TRBV7-9 and J is TRBJ2-7, with a weak D call TRBD2 (6 bases). This CDR3 has 13 residues. The germline V and J ends were trimmed by 5 bases and 4 bases, with 12 bases remaining between them. The germline gives CDR1 SEHNR, CDR2 FQNEAQ (reference sequence). The CDR3 region is CASSPIGGYEQYF. CDR3 sequence (DNA): TGTGCCAGCAGCCCAATCGGGGGATACGAGCAGTACTTC.

The genes are TRBV6-5 and TRBJ1-5; D is undetermined. CDR1 is MNHEY and CDR2 is SVGAGI in the germline V gene. Trimming shortened V by 6 bases and J by 4 bases, and 7 bases separated the two germline ends. The CDR3 is 12 residues long. This CDR3 reads CASRSGNQPQHF. CDR3 in DNA: TGTGCCAGCAGATCAGGTAATCAGCCCCAGCATTTT.

This rearrangement joins TRBV30 to TRBJ1-6, with 7 positions matching TRBD1. The junction had 7 bases not matched to a gene; V was cut back by 8 bases and J by 6 bases. The germline V gene encodes CDR1 GTSNPN and CDR2 SVGIG (reference sequence). This CDR3 has 13 residues. Here the CDR3 reads CAGRTGFNSPLHF. DNA of the CDR3: TGTGCCGGTCGGACAGGATTTAATTCACCCCTCCACTTT.

V and J are TRBV19 and TRBJ1-5; TRBD1 matches at 8 bases. CDR1 LNHDA and CDR2 SQIVND come from the germline V gene (reference sequence). Trimming cost V 1 base and J 6 bases; bases outside gene matches: 11. CDR3 length: 17 amino acids. CDR3 sequence: CASSIGRTGKDRQPQHF. The CDR3 DNA is TGTGCCAGTAGTATAGGAAGGACAGGGAAGGATCGTCAGCCCCAGCATTTT.